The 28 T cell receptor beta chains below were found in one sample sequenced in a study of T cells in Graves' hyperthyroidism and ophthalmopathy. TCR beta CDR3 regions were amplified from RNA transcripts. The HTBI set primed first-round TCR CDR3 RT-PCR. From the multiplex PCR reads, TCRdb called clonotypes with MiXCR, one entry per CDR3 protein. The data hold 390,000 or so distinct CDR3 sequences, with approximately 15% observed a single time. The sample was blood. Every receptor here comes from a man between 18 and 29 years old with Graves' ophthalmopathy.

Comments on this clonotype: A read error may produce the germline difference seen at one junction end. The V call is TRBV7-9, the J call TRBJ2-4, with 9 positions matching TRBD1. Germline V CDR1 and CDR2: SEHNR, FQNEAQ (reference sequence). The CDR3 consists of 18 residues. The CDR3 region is CVSSLRRDRDKTKNIQYF. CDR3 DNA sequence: TGTGTCAGCAGCTTGAGGCGGGACAGGGATAAAACCAAAAACATTCAGTACTTC.

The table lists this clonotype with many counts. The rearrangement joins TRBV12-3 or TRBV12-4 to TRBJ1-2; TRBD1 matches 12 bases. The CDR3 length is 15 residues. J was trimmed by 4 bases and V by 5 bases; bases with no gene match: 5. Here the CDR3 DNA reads TGTGCCAGCAGTGGGACAGGGGGCCCCCCCTATGGCTACACCTTC. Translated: CASSGTGGPPYGYTF.

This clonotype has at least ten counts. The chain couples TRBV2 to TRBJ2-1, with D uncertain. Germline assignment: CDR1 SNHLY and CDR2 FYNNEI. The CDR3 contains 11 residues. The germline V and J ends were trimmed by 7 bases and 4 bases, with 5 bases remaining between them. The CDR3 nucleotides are TGTGCCAGCAAGGATTACAATGAGCAGTTCTTC. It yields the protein CASKDYNEQFF. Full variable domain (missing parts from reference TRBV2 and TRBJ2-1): EPEVTQTPSHQVTQMGQEVILRCVPISNHLYFYWYRQILGQKVEFLVSFYNNEISEKSEIFDDQFSVERPDGSNFTLKIRSTKLEDSAMYFCASKDYNEQFFGPGTRLTVL.

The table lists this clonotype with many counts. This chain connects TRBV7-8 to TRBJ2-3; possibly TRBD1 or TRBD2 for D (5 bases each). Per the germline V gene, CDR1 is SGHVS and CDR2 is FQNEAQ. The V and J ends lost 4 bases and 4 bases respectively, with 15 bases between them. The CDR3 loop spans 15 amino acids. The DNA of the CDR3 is TGTGCCAGCAGCTCTGGGGGAGTAGGAGCAGATACGCAGTATTTT. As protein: CASSSGGVGADTQYF. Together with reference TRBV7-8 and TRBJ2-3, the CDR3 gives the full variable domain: GAGVSQSPRYKVAKRGQDVALRCDPISGHVSLFWYQQALGQGPEFLTYFQNEAQLDKSGLPSDRFFAERPEGSVSTLKIQRTQQEDSAVYLCASSSGGVGADTQYFGPGTRLTVL.

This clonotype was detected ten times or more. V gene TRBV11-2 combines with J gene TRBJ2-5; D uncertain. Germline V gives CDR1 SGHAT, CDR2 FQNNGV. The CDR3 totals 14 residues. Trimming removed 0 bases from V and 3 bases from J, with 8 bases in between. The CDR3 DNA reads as TGTGCCAGCAGCTTAGAATTCAGAAAAGAGACCCAGTACTTC. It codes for CASSLEFRKETQYF.

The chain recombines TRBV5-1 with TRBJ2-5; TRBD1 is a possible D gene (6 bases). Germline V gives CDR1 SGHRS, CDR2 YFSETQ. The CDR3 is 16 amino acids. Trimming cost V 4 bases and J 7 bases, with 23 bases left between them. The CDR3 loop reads CASSRTPDRTSGTQYF. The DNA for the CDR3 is TGCGCCAGCAGCCGAACCCCCGACAGGACCAGTGGGACCCAGTACTTC.

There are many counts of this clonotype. The CDR3 protein is CATQGRRDTEAFF. The CDR3 DNA is TGTGCCACCCAAGGTAGGAGGGACACTGAAGCTTTCTTT. This chain joins TRBV2 and TRBJ1-1; no firm D call. Trimming stripped 10 bases from V and 3 bases from J, with 15 bases between. Germline lookup yields CDR1 SNHLY and CDR2 FYNNEI. The CDR3 is 13 amino acids.

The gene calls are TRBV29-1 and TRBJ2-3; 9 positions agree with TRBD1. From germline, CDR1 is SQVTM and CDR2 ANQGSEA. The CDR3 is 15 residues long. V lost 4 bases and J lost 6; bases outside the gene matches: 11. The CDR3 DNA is TGCAGCGTTGGAGCGGGGACAGGGAGTCACGATACGCAGTATTTT. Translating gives CSVGAGTGSHDTQYF.

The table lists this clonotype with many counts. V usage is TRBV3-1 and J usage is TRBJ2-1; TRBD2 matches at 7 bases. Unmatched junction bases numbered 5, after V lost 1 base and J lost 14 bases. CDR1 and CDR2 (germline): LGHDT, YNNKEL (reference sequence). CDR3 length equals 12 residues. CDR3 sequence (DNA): TGTGCCAGCAGCCAAGGACGGGGGAGGGAGTTCTTC. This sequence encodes CASSQGRGREFF.

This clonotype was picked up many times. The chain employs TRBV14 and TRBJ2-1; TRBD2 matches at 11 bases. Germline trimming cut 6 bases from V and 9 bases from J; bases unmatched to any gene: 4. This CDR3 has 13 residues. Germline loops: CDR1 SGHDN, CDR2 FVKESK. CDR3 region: CASRVAGGVEQFF. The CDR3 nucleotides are TGTGCCAGCAGGGTAGCGGGGGGGGTTGAGCAGTTCTTC.

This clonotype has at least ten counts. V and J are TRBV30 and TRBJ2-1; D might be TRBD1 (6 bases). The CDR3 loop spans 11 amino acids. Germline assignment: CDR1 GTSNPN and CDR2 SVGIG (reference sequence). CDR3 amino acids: CAAAGVNEQFF. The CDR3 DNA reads TGTGCGGCGGCAGGGGTCAATGAGCAGTTCTTC.

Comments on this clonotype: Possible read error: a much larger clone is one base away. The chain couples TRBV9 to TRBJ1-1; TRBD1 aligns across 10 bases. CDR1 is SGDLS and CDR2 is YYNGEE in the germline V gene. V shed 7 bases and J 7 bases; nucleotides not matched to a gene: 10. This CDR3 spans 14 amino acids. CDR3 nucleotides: TGTGCCAGCGGCTTAGACAGGGGGCAAATTGAAGCTTTCTTT. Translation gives CASGLDRGQIEAFF.

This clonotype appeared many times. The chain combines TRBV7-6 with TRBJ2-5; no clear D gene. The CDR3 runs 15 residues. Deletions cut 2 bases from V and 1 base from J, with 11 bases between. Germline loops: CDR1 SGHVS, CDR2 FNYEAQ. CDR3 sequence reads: CASSLRSGFQETQYF. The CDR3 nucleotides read TGTGCCAGCAGCTTAAGATCTGGGTTCCAAGAGACCCAGTACTTC.

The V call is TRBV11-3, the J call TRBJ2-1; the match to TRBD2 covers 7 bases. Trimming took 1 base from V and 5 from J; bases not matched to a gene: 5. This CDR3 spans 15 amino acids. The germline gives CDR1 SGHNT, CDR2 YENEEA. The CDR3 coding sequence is TGTGCCAGCAGCTTAGGCGGGACTACCCACAATGAGCAGTTCTTC. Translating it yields CASSLGGTTHNEQFF.

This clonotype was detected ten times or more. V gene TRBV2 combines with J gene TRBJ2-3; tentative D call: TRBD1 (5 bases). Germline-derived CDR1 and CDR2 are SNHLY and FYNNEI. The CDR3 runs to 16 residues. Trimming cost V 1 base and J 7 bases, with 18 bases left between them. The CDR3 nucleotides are TGTGCCAGCAGTGAAGTGGTACAGGACCCGGAGTATACGCAGTATTTT. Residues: CASSEVVQDPEYTQYF.

This CDR3 reads CATSRDLGLSTDTQYF. CDR3 in DNA: TGTGCCACCAGCAGAGATCTGGGGCTGAGCACAGATACGCAGTATTTT. This rearrangement joins TRBV15 to TRBJ2-3; the D gene is possibly TRBD1 (5 bases). The CDR3 is 16 residues long. V lost 0 bases, J lost 0 bases, and 10 bases lay in between. Germline CDR1 and CDR2: LNHNV and YYDKDF (reference sequence).

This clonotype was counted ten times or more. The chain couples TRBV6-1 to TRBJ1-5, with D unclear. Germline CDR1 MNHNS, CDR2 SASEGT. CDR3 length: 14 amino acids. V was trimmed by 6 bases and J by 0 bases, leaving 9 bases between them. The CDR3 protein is CASRDGYSNQPQHF. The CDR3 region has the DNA TGTGCCAGCAGGGACGGATATAGCAATCAGCCCCAGCATTTT.

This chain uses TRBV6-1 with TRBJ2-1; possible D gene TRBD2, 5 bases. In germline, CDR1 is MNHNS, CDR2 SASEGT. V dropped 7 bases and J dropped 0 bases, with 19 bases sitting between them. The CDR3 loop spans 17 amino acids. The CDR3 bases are TGTGCCAGCACCGGGTGGAGTCCTACTAGCTCCTACAATGAGCAGTTCTTC. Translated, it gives CASTGWSPTSSYNEQFF.

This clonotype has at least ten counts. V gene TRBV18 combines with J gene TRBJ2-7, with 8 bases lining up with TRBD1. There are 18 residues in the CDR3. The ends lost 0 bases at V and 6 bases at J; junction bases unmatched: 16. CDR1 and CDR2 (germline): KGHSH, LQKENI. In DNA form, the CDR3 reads TGTGCCAGCTCACCACCGTCGACTAGACTGGCAGGGGGCAGCGAGCAGTACTTC. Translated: CASSPPSTRLAGGSEQYF. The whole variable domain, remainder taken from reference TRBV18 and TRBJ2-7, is NAGVMQNPRHLVRRRGQEARLRCSPMKGHSHVYWYRQLPEEGLKFMVYLQKENIIDESGMPKERFSAEFPKEGPSILRIQQVVRGDSAAYFCASSPPSTRLAGGSEQYFGPGTRLTVT.

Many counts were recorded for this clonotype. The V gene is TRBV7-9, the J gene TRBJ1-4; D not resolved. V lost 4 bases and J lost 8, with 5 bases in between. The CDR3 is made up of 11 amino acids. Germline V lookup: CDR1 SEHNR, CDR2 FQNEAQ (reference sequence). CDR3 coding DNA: TGTGCCAGCAGCTCAACCGAAAAACTGTTTTTT. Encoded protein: CASSSTEKLFF.

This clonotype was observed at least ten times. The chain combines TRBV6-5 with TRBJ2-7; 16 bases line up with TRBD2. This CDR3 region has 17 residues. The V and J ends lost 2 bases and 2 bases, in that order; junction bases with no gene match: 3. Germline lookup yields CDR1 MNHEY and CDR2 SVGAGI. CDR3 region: CASSYGTSGRVAYEQYF. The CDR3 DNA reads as TGTGCCAGCAGTTACGGGACTAGCGGGAGGGTAGCCTACGAGCAGTACTTC.

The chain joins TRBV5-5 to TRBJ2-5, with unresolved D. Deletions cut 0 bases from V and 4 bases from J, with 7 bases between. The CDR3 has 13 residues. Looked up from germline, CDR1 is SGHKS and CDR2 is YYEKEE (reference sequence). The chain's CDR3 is CASSLAHGETQYF. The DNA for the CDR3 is TGTGCCAGCAGCTTGGCGCATGGAGAGACCCAGTACTTC.

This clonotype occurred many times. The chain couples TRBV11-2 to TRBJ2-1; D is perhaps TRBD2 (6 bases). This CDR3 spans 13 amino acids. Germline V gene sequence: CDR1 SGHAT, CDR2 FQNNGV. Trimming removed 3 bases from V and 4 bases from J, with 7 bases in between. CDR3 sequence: CASSFAGYNEQFF. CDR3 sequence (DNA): TGTGCCAGCAGCTTTGCGGGGTACAATGAGCAGTTCTTC.

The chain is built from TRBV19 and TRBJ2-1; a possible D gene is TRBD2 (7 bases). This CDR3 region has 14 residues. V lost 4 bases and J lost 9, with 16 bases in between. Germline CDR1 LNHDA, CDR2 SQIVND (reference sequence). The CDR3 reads CASSKGGGAGEQFF. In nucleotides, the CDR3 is TGTGCCAGTAGTAAAGGTGGGGGGGCAGGTGAGCAGTTCTTC.

The CDR3 region has the DNA TGTGCCAGCAGGCCGGGACTCAACACCGGGGAGCTGTTTTTT. It yields the protein CASRPGLNTGELFF. The chain links TRBV6-1 to TRBJ2-2; a possible D gene is TRBD2 (6 bases). CDR3 length: 14 amino acids. CDR1 and CDR2 from the germline V gene are MNHNS and SASEGT. The ends were cut back, 6 bases at V and 2 bases at J, with 10 bases in the middle.

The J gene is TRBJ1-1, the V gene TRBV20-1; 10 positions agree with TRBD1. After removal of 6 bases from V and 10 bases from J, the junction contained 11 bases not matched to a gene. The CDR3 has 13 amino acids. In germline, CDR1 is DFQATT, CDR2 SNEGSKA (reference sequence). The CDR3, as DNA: TGCAGTGCGGCGGGACAGGGGAAAAAGGTAGCTTTCTTT. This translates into CSAAGQGKKVAFF.

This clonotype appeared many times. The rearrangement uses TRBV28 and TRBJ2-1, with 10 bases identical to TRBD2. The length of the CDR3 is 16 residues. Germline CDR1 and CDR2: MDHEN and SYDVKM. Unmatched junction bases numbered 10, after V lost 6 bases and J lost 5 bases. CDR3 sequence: CASSSYTSGEDNEQFF. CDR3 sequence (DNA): TGTGCCAGCAGCTCTTACACTAGCGGGGAAGACAATGAGCAGTTCTTC.

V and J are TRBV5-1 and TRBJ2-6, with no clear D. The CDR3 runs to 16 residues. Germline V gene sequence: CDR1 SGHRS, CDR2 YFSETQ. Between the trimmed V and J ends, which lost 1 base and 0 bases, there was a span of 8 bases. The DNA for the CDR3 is TGCGCCAGCAGCTTGTTAGGCGGCTCTGGGGCCAACGTCCTGACTTTC. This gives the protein CASSLLGGSGANVLTF.